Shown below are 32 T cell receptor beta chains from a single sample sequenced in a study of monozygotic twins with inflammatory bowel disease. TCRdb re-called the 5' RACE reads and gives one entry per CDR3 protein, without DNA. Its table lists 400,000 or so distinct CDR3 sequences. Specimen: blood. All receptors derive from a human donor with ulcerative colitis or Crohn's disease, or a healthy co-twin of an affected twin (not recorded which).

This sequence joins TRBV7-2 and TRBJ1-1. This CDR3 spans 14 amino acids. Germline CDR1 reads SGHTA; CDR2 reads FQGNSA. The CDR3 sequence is CASSLRAVLSEAFF.

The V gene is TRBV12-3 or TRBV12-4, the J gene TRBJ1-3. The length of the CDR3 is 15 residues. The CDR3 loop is CASSFLPNSGNTIYF.

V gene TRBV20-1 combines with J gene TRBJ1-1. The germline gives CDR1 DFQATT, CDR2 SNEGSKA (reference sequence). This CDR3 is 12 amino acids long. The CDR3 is CSAPFMNTEAFF.

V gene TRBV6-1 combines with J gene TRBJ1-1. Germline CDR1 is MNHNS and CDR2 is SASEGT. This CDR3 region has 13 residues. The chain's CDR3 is CASRWDRNTEAFF.

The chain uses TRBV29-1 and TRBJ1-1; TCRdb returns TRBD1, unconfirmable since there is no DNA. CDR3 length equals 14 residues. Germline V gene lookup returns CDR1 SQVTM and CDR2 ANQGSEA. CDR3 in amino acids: CSVEKVQGSTEAFF.

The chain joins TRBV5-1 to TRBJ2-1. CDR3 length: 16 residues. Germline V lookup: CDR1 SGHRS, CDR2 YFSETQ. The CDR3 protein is CASSLVWVRSYNEQFF.

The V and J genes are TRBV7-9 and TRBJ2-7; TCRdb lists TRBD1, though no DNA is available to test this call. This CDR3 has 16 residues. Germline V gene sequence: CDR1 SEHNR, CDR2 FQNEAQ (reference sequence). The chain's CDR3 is CASSLGLSRGYGEQYF. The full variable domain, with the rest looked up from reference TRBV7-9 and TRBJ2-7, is DTGVSQNPRHKITKRGQNVTFRCDPISEHNRLYWYRQTLGQGPEFLTYFQNEAQLEKSRLLSDRFSAERPKGSFSTLEIQRTEQGDSAMYLCASSLGLSRGYGEQYFGPGTRLTVT.

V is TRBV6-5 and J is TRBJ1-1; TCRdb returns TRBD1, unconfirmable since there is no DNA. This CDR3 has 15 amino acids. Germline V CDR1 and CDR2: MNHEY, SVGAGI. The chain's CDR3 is CASSYSDRKNTEAFF.

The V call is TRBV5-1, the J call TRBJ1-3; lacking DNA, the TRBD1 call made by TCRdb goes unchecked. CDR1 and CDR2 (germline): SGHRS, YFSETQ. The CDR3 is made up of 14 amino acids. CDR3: CASSQTTGSNTIYF.

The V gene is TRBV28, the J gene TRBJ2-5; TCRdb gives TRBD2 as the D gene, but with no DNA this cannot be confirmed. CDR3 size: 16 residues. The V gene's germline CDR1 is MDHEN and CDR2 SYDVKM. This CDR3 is CASRPPGGGPQETQYF.

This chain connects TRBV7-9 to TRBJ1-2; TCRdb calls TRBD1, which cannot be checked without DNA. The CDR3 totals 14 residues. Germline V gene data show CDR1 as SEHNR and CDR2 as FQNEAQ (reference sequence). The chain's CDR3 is CASSFGTANYGYTF.

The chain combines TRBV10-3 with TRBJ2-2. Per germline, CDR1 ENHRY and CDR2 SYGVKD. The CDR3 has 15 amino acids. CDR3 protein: CAISDSDRNTGELFF.

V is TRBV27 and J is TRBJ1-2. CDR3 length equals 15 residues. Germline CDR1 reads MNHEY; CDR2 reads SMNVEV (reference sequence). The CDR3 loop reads CASSLSRSFSYGYTF.

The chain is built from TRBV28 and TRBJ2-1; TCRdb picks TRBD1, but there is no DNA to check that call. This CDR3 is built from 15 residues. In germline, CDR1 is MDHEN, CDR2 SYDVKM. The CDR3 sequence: CASRAFGPGDNEQFF.

The CDR3 sequence: CASGGGNTEAFF. The genes are TRBV3-1 and TRBJ1-1. Germline V gene data show CDR1 as LGHDT and CDR2 as YNNKEL (reference sequence). This CDR3 region has 12 residues.

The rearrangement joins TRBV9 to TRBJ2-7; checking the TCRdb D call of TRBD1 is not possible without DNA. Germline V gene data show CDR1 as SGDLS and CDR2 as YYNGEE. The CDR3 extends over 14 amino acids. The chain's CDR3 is CASSTRQGANEQYF.

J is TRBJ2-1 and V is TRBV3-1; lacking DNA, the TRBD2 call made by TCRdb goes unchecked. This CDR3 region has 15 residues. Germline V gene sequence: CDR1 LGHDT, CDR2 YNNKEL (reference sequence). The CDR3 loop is CASSSVAGGMNEQFF.

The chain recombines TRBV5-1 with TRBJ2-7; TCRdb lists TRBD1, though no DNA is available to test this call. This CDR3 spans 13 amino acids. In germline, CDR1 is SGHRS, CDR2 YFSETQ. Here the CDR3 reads CASKSNGGYEQYF.

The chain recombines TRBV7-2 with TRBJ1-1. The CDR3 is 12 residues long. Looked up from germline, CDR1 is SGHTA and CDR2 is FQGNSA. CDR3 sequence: CASSLVRHEAFF. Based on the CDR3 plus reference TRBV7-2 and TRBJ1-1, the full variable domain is GAGVSQSPSNKVTEKGKDVELRCDPISGHTALYWYRQSLGQGLEFLIYFQGNSAPDKSGLPSDRFSAERTGGSVSTLTIQRTQQEDSAVYLCASSLVRHEAFFGQGTRLTVV.

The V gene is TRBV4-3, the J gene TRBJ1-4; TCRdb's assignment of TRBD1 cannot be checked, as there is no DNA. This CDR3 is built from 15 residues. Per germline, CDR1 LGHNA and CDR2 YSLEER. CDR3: CASSQTQGANEKLFF.

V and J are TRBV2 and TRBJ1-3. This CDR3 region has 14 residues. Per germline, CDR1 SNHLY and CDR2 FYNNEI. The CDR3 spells CASRGSSSGNTIYF.

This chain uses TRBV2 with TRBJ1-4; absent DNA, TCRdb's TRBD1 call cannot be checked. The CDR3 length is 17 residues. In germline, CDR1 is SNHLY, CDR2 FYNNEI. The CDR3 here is CASKKGAARTTNEKLFF.

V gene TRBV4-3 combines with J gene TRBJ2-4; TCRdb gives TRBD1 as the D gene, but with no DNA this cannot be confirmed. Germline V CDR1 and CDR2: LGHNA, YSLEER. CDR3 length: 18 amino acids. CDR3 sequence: CASSQDAFGILAKNIQYF.

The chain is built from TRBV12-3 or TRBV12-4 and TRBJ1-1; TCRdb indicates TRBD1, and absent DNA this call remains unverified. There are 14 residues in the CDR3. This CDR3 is CASRLLGGNTEAFF.

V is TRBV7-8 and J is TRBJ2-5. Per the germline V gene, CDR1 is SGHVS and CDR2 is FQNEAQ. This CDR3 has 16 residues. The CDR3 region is CASSLGIGLPPETQYF.

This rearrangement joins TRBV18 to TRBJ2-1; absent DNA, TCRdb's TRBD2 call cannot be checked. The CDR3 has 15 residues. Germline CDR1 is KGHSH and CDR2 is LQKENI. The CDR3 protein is CASSPQPLAGDEQFF.

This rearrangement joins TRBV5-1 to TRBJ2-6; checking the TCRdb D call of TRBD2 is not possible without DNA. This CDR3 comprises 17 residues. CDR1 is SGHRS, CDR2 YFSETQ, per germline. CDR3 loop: CASSWGTIVSGANVLTF.

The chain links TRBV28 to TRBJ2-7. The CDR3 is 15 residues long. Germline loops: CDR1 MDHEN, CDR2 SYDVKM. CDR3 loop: CASSLRNRNSYEQYF.

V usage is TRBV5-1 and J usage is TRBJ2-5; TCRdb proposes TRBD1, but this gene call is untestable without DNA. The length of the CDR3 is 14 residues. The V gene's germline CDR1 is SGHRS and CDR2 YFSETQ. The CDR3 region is CASSTGQVPETQYF.

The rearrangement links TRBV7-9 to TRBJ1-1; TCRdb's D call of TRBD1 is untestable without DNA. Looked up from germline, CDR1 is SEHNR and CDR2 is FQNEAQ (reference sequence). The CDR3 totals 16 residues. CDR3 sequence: CASSSLRQGKNTEAFF.

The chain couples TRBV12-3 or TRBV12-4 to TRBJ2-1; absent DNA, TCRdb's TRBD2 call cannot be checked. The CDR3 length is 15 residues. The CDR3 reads CASSLGSGRNNEQFF.

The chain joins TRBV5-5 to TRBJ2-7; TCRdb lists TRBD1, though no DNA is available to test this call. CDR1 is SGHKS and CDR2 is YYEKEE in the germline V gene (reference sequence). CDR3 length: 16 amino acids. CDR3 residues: CASSADSGTGVYEQYF. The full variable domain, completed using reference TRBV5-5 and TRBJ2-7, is DAGVTQSPTHLIKTRGQQVTLRCSPISGHKSVSWYQQVLGQGPQFIFQYYEKEERGRGNFPDRFSARQFPNYSSELNVNALLLGDSALYLCASSADSGTGVYEQYFGPGTRLTVT.